The 32 T cell receptor beta chains below were found in one sample sequenced in a study of T-cell memory formation after mild COVID-19. Each CDR3 protein gets one entry after TCRdb re-called the 5' RACE reads with MiXCR. The sample has tens of thousands of distinct CDR3 sequences; about 15% are singletons. The source material was PBMCs or a T cell subset sorted from them (not recorded which). The receptors were gathered from a man between 18 and 29 years old who had mild COVID-19 (a few samples of this study predate the infection). Cell type and time point are not known.

This chain links TRBV7-9 with TRBJ2-3; 10 positions agree with TRBD1. CDR3 length: 14 amino acids. CDR1 and CDR2 from the germline V gene are SEHNR and FQNEAQ (reference sequence). The V gene end was trimmed by 5 bases and the J gene end by 4 bases; junction bases not matched to a gene: 3. The chain's CDR3 is CASSRGTGADTQYF. CDR3 bases: TGTGCCAGCAGCCGCGGGACAGGGGCAGATACGCAGTATTTT.

V and J are TRBV6-5 and TRBJ1-5; no firm D call. CDR1 is MNHEY, CDR2 SVGAGI, per germline. The CDR3 totals 13 residues. Deletions cut 0 bases from V and 5 bases from J, with 5 bases between. Here the CDR3 reads CASSYSTHQPQHF. CDR3 in DNA: TGTGCCAGCAGTTACTCCACTCATCAGCCCCAGCATTTT.

The chain uses TRBV4-1 and TRBJ2-5; D not resolved. CDR1 is MGHRA, CDR2 YSYEKL, per germline. V was shortened by 2 bases and J by 5 bases, with 12 bases between the two germline ends. This CDR3 is built from 14 residues. The CDR3 reads CASSQPTPGETQYF. The DNA for the CDR3 is TGCGCCAGCAGCCAACCGACTCCCGGGGAGACCCAGTACTTC.

The chain is built from TRBV4-1 and TRBJ2-7; TRBD1 agrees at 9 bases. Germline-derived CDR1 and CDR2 are MGHRA and YSYEKL. CDR3 length: 15 residues. V trimming: 3 bases; J trimming: 3 bases; junction bases outside the gene matches: 6. The CDR3 DNA reads as TGCGCCAGCAGCCATACATCGGGACAGGGCTACGAGCAGTACTTC. Encoded protein: CASSHTSGQGYEQYF.

The chain joins TRBV12-3 or TRBV12-4 to TRBJ1-2; D is undetermined. V was shortened by 1 base and J by 4 bases, with 10 bases between the two germline ends. The CDR3 has 14 residues. CDR3 sequence reads: CASSLVLLGYGYTF. As DNA, the CDR3 is TGTGCCAGCAGTTTAGTCCTCCTGGGCTATGGCTACACCTTC.

The V gene is TRBV3-1, the J gene TRBJ1-2; no definite D call. CDR1 LGHDT and CDR2 YNNKEL come from the germline V gene (reference sequence). Trimming removed 0 bases at V and 2 bases at J, with 10 bases between. This CDR3 has 15 amino acids. The chain's CDR3 is CASSQDPQRNYGYTF. The CDR3 DNA sequence: TGTGCCAGCAGCCAAGATCCCCAGCGGAACTATGGCTACACCTTC.

This clonotype occurred a few times. This chain links TRBV7-2 with TRBJ2-3; TRBD2 matches 9 bases. The germline gives CDR1 SGHTA, CDR2 FQGNSA. The CDR3 loop spans 15 amino acids. Trimming took 5 bases from V and 3 from J; bases not matched to a gene: 6. The CDR3 sequence is CASSPPAGGTDTQYF. CDR3 bases: TGTGCCAGCAGCCCCCCAGCGGGGGGAACAGATACGCAGTATTTT.

This clonotype was counted between two and nine times. The chain is built from TRBV4-2 and TRBJ2-5, with D possibly matching TRBD2 (6 bases). V gave up 0 bases and J gave up 4 bases, with 12 bases separating them. Germline V CDR1 and CDR2: LGHNA, YNFKEQ. The CDR3 covers 15 residues. This CDR3 reads CASSQDPSVAETQYF. In DNA, the CDR3 is TGTGCCAGCAGCCAAGATCCTAGCGTAGCAGAGACCCAGTACTTC.

The gene calls are TRBV9 and TRBJ1-1; no clear D gene. The V end was cut by 7 bases, the J end by 7 bases, with 14 bases between. The length of the CDR3 is 12 residues. Germline V gene sequence: CDR1 SGDLS, CDR2 YYNGEE. The DNA of the CDR3 is TGTGCCAGCGGGCAGGCTGATTATGAAGCTTTCTTT. Translating gives CASGQADYEAFF.

There are many counts of this clonotype. The gene calls are TRBV5-1 and TRBJ1-1; tentatively, D is TRBD1 (5 bases). V was clipped by 0 bases and J by 5 bases, with 14 bases between them. The CDR3 runs to 15 residues. Germline V gives CDR1 SGHRS, CDR2 YFSETQ. CDR3: CASSLVGREITEAFF. In nucleotides, the CDR3 is TGCGCCAGCAGCTTGGTCGGCAGGGAAATAACTGAAGCTTTCTTT.

The J gene is TRBJ2-3, the V gene TRBV12-3 or TRBV12-4, with D tentatively TRBD1 or TRBD2 (6 bases each). V was cut by 1 base and J by 2 bases, with 10 bases left in between. CDR3 size: 15 residues. The CDR3 protein is CASSLGGATTDTQYF. CDR3 coding DNA: TGTGCCAGCAGTTTAGGGGGGGCAACCACAGATACGCAGTATTTT.

This clonotype was seen a few times. The chain couples TRBV7-9 to TRBJ1-2; TRBD1 agrees at 9 bases. This CDR3 has 14 amino acids. The germline CDR1 and CDR2 sequences are SEHNR and FQNEAQ (reference sequence). The ends lost 5 bases at V and 11 bases at J; junction bases unmatched: 12. The CDR3 bases are TGTGCCAGCAGCACCGCCCCCGGGACAGGGATTTACACCTTC. It encodes CASSTAPGTGIYTF.

The sample holds a few counts of this clonotype. The gene calls are TRBV9 and TRBJ1-6; D is perhaps TRBD1 (5 bases). Trimming left V 0 bases short and J 1 base short, with 5 bases between. The CDR3 consists of 15 residues. CDR1 and CDR2 (germline): SGDLS, YYNGEE. The CDR3 sequence: CASSVGGSYNSPLHF. CDR3 in DNA: TGTGCCAGCAGCGTAGGGGGGTCCTATAATTCACCCCTCCACTTT.

In this sample, this clonotype turned up many times. The chain joins TRBV7-6 to TRBJ2-1; D call uncertain. Trimming cost V 0 bases and J 6 bases, with 12 bases left between them. CDR3 length equals 15 residues. CDR1 is SGHVS, CDR2 FNYEAQ, per germline. The CDR3 region has the DNA TGTGCCAGCAGCTTAGCCCCTACCTCGGGCAATGAGCAGTTCTTC. As protein: CASSLAPTSGNEQFF.

The chain carries TRBV12-3 or TRBV12-4 and TRBJ2-5; maybe TRBD1 (6 bases). V gave up 5 bases and J gave up 5 bases, with 18 bases separating them. There are 15 residues in the CDR3. The CDR3 region is CASSPRQGLEETQYF. DNA of the CDR3: TGTGCCAGCAGTCCCCGGCAGGGGCTAGAGGAGACCCAGTACTTC.

The rearrangement joins TRBV18 to TRBJ1-2; D gene ambiguous. The CDR3 is 16 residues long. V shed 0 bases and J shed 1 base, with 12 bases lying between them. From germline, CDR1 is KGHSH and CDR2 LQKENI. The CDR3: CASSPPWEEINYGYTF. The CDR3 DNA is TGTGCCAGCTCACCACCATGGGAGGAGATTAACTATGGCTACACCTTC.

The rearrangement uses TRBV12-3 or TRBV12-4 and TRBJ2-5, with D possibly being TRBD2 (6 bases). This CDR3 has 13 amino acids. Trimming removed 4 bases at V and 5 bases at J, with 11 bases between. The chain's CDR3 is CASSWGLGETQYF. CDR3 DNA sequence: TGTGCCAGCAGTTGGGGACTCGGTGAGACCCAGTACTTC.

The chain has TRBV20-1 and TRBJ1-2; D not certain. The germline V gene has CDR1 DFQATT and CDR2 SNEGSKA (reference sequence). The CDR3 totals 12 residues. Trimming pared 6 bases from V and 0 bases from J, leaving 8 bases between. CDR3 coding DNA: TGCAGTGCACCTTCACCTAACTATGGCTACACCTTC. Residues: CSAPSPNYGYTF.

A few counts support this clonotype. V and J are TRBV10-3 and TRBJ2-1, with TRBD2 identical over 15 bases. CDR1 and CDR2 (germline): ENHRY, SYGVKD. The length of the CDR3 is 19 residues. J lost 2 bases, V lost 5 bases, and 10 bases had no gene match. CDR3 region: CAISPTGTSGGNTYNEQFF. The CDR3 DNA follows: TGTGCCATCAGTCCCACCGGGACTAGCGGGGGGAACACCTACAATGAGCAGTTCTTC.

The genes are TRBV11-2 and TRBJ2-7; 9 nucleotides match TRBD1. CDR1 is SGHAT and CDR2 is FQNNGV in the germline V gene. V lost 4 bases, J lost 0 bases, and 4 bases stayed unmatched. The CDR3 totals 15 residues. CDR3 protein: CASSSGTGPSYEQYF. Written as DNA, the CDR3 is TGTGCCAGCAGCTCCGGGACAGGGCCCTCCTACGAGCAGTACTTC.

This clonotype was observed a few times. V usage is TRBV29-1 and J usage is TRBJ1-2; no clear D. V was shortened by 1 base and J by 8 bases, with 8 bases between the two germline ends. The CDR3 consists of 11 residues. Germline CDR1 is SQVTM and CDR2 is ANQGSEA. CDR3 sequence: CSVEGARGYTF. In DNA, the CDR3 is TGCAGCGTTGAAGGCGCTCGGGGCTACACCTTC.

This chain links TRBV29-1 with TRBJ2-2, with 13 bases identical to TRBD2. Germline assignment: CDR1 SQVTM and CDR2 ANQGSEA. This CDR3 contains 16 residues. Trimming removed 4 bases from V and 7 bases from J; junction bases left unmatched: 9. The CDR3 protein is CSVAPTSGGVGGELFF. For the CDR3, the DNA is TGCAGCGTTGCACCCACTAGCGGGGGGGTCGGCGGGGAGCTGTTTTTT.

This clonotype was detected ten times or more. The chain employs TRBV5-6 and TRBJ2-1; possibly TRBD2 for D (5 bases). The germline CDR1 and CDR2 sequences are SGHDT and YYEEEE. Trimming took off 3 bases at V and 7 bases at J, with 17 bases between the two ends. CDR3 size: 15 residues. The CDR3 here is CASSSRGSTHNEQFF. CDR3 in DNA: TGTGCCAGCAGCTCTCGGGGTTCCACACATAATGAGCAGTTCTTC.

This clonotype was observed at least ten times. This chain uses TRBV13 with TRBJ2-7; 11 bases fit TRBD1. CDR3 length: 14 residues. V lost 5 bases, J lost 3 bases, and 3 bases stayed unmatched. From germline, CDR1 is PRHDT and CDR2 FYEKMQ (reference sequence). In DNA form, the CDR3 reads TGTGCCAGCAGCCTCGGGACAGGGGGCTACGAGCAGTACTTC. Its protein is CASSLGTGGYEQYF.

This clonotype was seen ten or more times. The genes are TRBV27 and TRBJ2-7, with 11 bases matching TRBD2. Unmatched junction bases numbered 9, after V lost 8 bases and J lost 0 bases. The germline V gene encodes CDR1 MNHEY and CDR2 SMNVEV (reference sequence). The length of the CDR3 is 16 residues. The CDR3 spells CASASGLAGGSYEQYV. The CDR3 DNA follows: TGTGCCAGCGCATCCGGGCTAGCGGGGGGCTCCTACGAGCAGTACGTC.

The CDR3 loop reads CASSLTESRSSGNTIYF. CDR3 nucleotide sequence: TGTGCCAGCAGCTTAACTGAATCGCGTAGCTCTGGAAACACCATATATTTT. The V and J genes are TRBV7-6 and TRBJ1-3; no definite D call. The germline V gene encodes CDR1 SGHVS and CDR2 FNYEAQ. This CDR3 comprises 17 residues. Trimming removed 2 bases from V and 0 bases from J, with 14 bases in between.

This clonotype was detected a few times. The chain employs TRBV6-5 and TRBJ2-3; no definite D call. CDR1 and CDR2 from the germline V gene are MNHEY and SVGAGI. Trimming shortened V by 5 bases and J by 4 bases, and 19 bases separated the two germline ends. The CDR3 has 16 residues. CDR3 region: CASSPGLLGDPDTQYF. CDR3 coding DNA: TGTGCCAGCAGTCCCGGCCTCCTCGGAGACCCAGATACGCAGTATTTT.

V and J are TRBV9 and TRBJ2-1, with TRBD1 identical over 9 bases. The CDR3 length is 15 residues. The V gene end was trimmed by 3 bases and the J gene end by 2 bases; junction bases not matched to a gene: 3. In germline, CDR1 is SGDLS, CDR2 YYNGEE. The CDR3 sequence is CASSARQGAYNEQFF. CDR3 nucleotide sequence: TGTGCCAGCAGCGCGCGACAGGGGGCCTACAATGAGCAGTTCTTC.

By share, this clonotype counts as medium-sized. This sequence joins TRBV19 and TRBJ1-2; no definite D call. In germline, CDR1 is LNHDA, CDR2 SQIVND (reference sequence). Trimming removed 6 bases at V and 7 bases at J, with 15 bases between. The CDR3 spans 13 residues. The CDR3 region has the DNA TGTGCCAGTAGAAGATCCCCGATGGCTGGCTACACCTTC. It encodes CASRRSPMAGYTF. Full variable domain (outside the CDR3, taken from reference TRBV19 and TRBJ1-2): DGGITQSPKYLFRKEGQNVTLSCEQNLNHDAMYWYRQDPGQGLRLIYYSQIVNDFQKGDIAEGYSVSREKKESFPLTVTSAQKNPTAFYLCASRRSPMAGYTFGSGTRLTVV.

The rearrangement links TRBV6-5 to TRBJ2-7; TRBD1 matches 9 bases. The CDR3 covers 15 residues. The V and J ends lost 4 bases and 0 bases, in that order; junction bases with no gene match: 4. Germline loops: CDR1 MNHEY, CDR2 SVGAGI. CDR3 DNA: TGTGCCAGCAGTTTAGGGACAGGGACCTCCTACGAGCAGTACTTC. It translates to CASSLGTGTSYEQYF.

The genes are TRBV10-2 and TRBJ2-7; 10 positions match TRBD1. Trimming took 3 bases from V and 3 from J; bases not matched to a gene: 5. Per the germline V gene, CDR1 is WSHSY and CDR2 is SAAADI. The CDR3 runs to 15 residues. This CDR3 reads CASSDWDRGIYEQYF. The CDR3 DNA sequence: TGCGCCAGCAGTGATTGGGACAGGGGTATCTACGAGCAGTACTTC.

The rearrangement links TRBV3-1 to TRBJ2-7; no clear D gene. The germline V gene encodes CDR1 LGHDT and CDR2 YNNKEL (reference sequence). There are 13 residues in the CDR3. V lost 4 bases to trimming and J lost 7 bases, with 14 bases between them. CDR3 region: CASSPSPFGEQYV. The CDR3 nucleotides are TGTGCCAGCAGCCCAAGTCCCTTTGGTGAGCAGTACGTC.